The rows below give T cell receptor beta chains drawn from one sample of a study of vaccination effects on CD4 cells after COVID-19. These TCRs' antigens remain unknown. Here immunoSEQ multiplex PCR was the method, and the copy in TCRdb shows in-frame clones only, minus some. The top ten clones hold 20% to 25% of a sample with tens of thousands of clones, around 70% of them seen once. The sample consisted of CD4+ T cells from PBMCs cultured with SARS-CoV-2 spike peptides, taken before COVID-19 vaccination. All receptors come from a human donor who received a COVID-19 vaccine. CDR3s include the opening cysteine and the closing phenylalanine or tryptophan. The D gene is left open where the match is weak. Clone size is shown for a subset of rows, as once, few, many or a class of expanded clone.

>NA|TRBV27|once|TRBJ2-1
CASSWGARSNEQFF
TGTGCCAGCAGTTGGGGGGCCCGGAGCAATGAGCAGTTCTTC
>NA|TRBV29-1|NA|TRBJ2-1
CSVEGGYNEQFF
TGCAGCGTTGAAGGGGGGTACAATGAGCAGTTCTTC
>TRBD1|TRBV7-9|NA|TRBJ2-2
CASSGGTGNTGELFF
TGTGCCAGCAGCGGCGGGACAGGGAACACCGGGGAGCTGTTTTTT
>NA|TRBV20-1|NA|TRBJ2-5
CSASEEETQYF
TGCAGTGCTAGCGAAGAAGAGACCCAGTACTTC
>NA|TRBV11-2|once|TRBJ2-1
CASSPLVGEQFF
TGTGCCAGCAGCCCGCTGGTGGGTGAGCAGTTCTTC
>TRBD1|TRBV7-8|NA|TRBJ1-2
CASSLGRTGYGYTF
TGTGCCAGCAGCTTAGGGAGGACAGGCTATGGCTACACCTTC
>NA|TRBV7-6|NA|TRBJ1-6
CASSSLLGSYNSPLHF
TGTGCCAGCAGCTCCCTGCTGGGGAGCTATAATTCACCCCTCCACTTT
>TRBD1|TRBV5-3|NA|TRBJ1-5
CARRTGQGYQPQHF
TGTGCCCGCAGGACGGGACAGGGGTATCAGCCCCAGCATTTT
>TRBD1|TRBV9|NA|TRBJ2-1
CASSAVGTGALNEQFF
TGTGCCAGCAGCGCCGTCGGGACAGGGGCCCTCAATGAGCAGTTCTTC
>TRBD1|TRBV7-3|NA|TRBJ2-1
CASSTDRGSYNEQFF
TGTGCCAGCAGCACCGACAGGGGCTCCTACAATGAGCAGTTCTTC
>NA|TRBV6-5|NA|TRBJ2-1
CASLRSSSYNEQFF
TGTGCCAGCTTACGGTCCAGTTCCTACAATGAGCAGTTCTTC
>TRBD2|TRBV4-3|NA|TRBJ2-2
CASSQPAGGPGELFF
TGCGCCAGCAGCCAGCCCGCGGGGGGGCCCGGGGAGCTGTTTTTT
>NA|TRBV5-1|NA|TRBJ2-5
CASSLDGPETQYF
TGCGCCAGCAGCTTGGATGGGCCGGAGACCCAGTACTTC
>NA|TRBV5-1|NA|TRBJ2-5
CASSPQDTGLKTQYF
TGCGCCAGCAGCCCCCAAGACACGGGATTGAAGACCCAGTACTTC
>TRBD1|TRBV28|NA|TRBJ1-1
CASSLSSWARGRGAFF
TGTGCCAGCAGTTTATCCTCATGGGCCAGGGGGCGAGGGGCTTTCTTT
>TRBD1|TRBV5-1|NA|TRBJ2-1
CASSLGGTGGVDEQFF
TGCGCCAGCAGCTTGGGGGGGACAGGGGGCGTCGATGAGCAGTTCTTC
>NA|TRBV7-2|few|TRBJ1-1
CASSLGWNPVTTEAFF
TGTGCCAGCAGCTTAGGTTGGAACCCGGTAACCACTGAAGCTTTCTTT
>TRBD1|TRBV5-1|NA|TRBJ1-1
CASSSLDRGEAFF
TGCGCCAGCAGCTCTCTGGACAGGGGAGAAGCTTTCTTT
>NA|TRBV7-9|NA|TRBJ2-5
CASTHTPRGQETQYF
TGTGCCAGCACCCACACCCCGCGGGGACAAGAGACCCAGTACTTC
>NA|TRBV5-1|NA|TRBJ1-2
CASSLLGIQGYGYTF
TGCGCCAGCAGCCTCCTTGGAATTCAGGGGTATGGCTACACCTTC